The 28 T cell receptor beta chains given below trace back to one sample, sequenced in a study of blood T cell repertoires in COVID-19. Using immunoSEQ multiplex PCR, the repertoire was profiled, and TCRdb retains in-frame clones only, with some absent. The table has 85,000 to 110,000 clones, roughly 84% seen once. The sequenced material came from peripheral blood. These receptors all stem from a human donor in a cohort sampled during active COVID-19.

This clone is labeled as medium-sized. The V and J genes are TRBV7-9 and TRBJ2-7; possibly TRBD2 for D (6 bases). V was cut by 11 bases and J by 3 bases, with 11 bases left in between. The CDR3 has 11 amino acids. CDR1 is SEHNR and CDR2 is FQNEAQ in the germline V gene (reference sequence). DNA for the CDR3: TGTGCCGTCCGCGGGGACTACGAGCAGTACTTC. It yields the protein CAVRGDYEQYF. Full variable domain (outside the CDR3, taken from reference TRBV7-9 and TRBJ2-7): DTGVSQNPRHKITKRGQNVTFRCDPISEHNRLYWYRQTLGQGPEFLTYFQNEAQLEKSRLLSDRFSAERPKGSFSTLEIQRTEQGDSAMYLCAVRGDYEQYFGPGTRLTVT.

The chain uses TRBV18 and TRBJ1-1; D gene ambiguous. The CDR3 sequence is 13 residues long. CDR1 KGHSH and CDR2 LQKENI come from the germline V gene. The V gene lost 6 bases and the J gene lost 1 base, with 9 bases spanning the gap. The CDR3 is CASSPGTNTEAFF. Written as DNA, the CDR3 is TGTGCCAGCTCCCCCGGTACGAACACTGAAGCTTTCTTT.

V and J are TRBV28 and TRBJ1-3; no reliable D call. Germline lookup yields CDR1 MDHEN and CDR2 SYDVKM. The germline V and J ends were trimmed by 3 bases and 4 bases, with 13 bases remaining between them. This CDR3 is built from 15 residues. The CDR3 reads CASSLAGNTGNTIYF. CDR3 nucleotide sequence: TGTGCCAGCAGTTTGGCCGGGAATACAGGAAACACCATATATTTT. The variable domain in full, with the rest retrieved from reference TRBV28 and TRBJ1-3, is DVKVTQSSRYLVKRTGEKVFLECVQDMDHENMFWYRQDPGLGLRLIYFSYDVKMKEKGDIPEGYSVSREKKERFSLILESASTNQTSMYLCASSLAGNTGNTIYFGEGSWLTVV.

The chain is built from TRBV28 and TRBJ2-7; TRBD1 agrees at 7 bases. The CDR3 runs to 14 residues. Germline CDR1 reads MDHEN; CDR2 reads SYDVKM. With 7 bases clipped from V and 3 bases from J, the junction kept 9 bases outside the gene matches. The CDR3 DNA follows: TGTGCCAGCACTAAACAGGGGCGCCACTACGAGCAGTACTTC. Protein product: CASTKQGRHYEQYF.

The chain is built from TRBV6-5 and TRBJ1-4, with no clear D. Germline-derived CDR1 and CDR2 are MNHEY and SVGAGI. There are 15 residues in the CDR3. With 6 bases removed from V and 1 base from J, the gap between germline ends came to 12 bases. CDR3 coding DNA: TGTGCCAGCAGAGCCCCGGGGAAAACTAATGAAAAACTGTTTTTT. It translates to CASRAPGKTNEKLFF.

The chain couples TRBV5-4 to TRBJ1-6, with a weak D call TRBD1 (6 bases). With 0 bases removed from V and 5 bases from J, the gap between germline ends came to 9 bases. The CDR3 sequence is 15 residues long. The germline V gene encodes CDR1 SGHNT and CDR2 YYREEE (reference sequence). The CDR3 sequence is CASSLEAGDNSPLHF. The CDR3 DNA is TGTGCCAGCAGCTTGGAGGCAGGGGATAATTCACCCCTCCACTTT.

This clone showed up just once. V usage is TRBV6-5 and J usage is TRBJ1-4, with a tentative D call TRBD1 (6 bases). This CDR3 spans 14 amino acids. The germline V and J ends were trimmed by 2 bases and 5 bases, with 9 bases remaining between them. In germline, CDR1 is MNHEY, CDR2 SVGAGI. CDR3 residues: CASSYGQRNEKLFF. The CDR3 nucleotides read TGTGCCAGCAGTTACGGACAGCGGAATGAAAAACTGTTTTTT.

The table lists this clone with a few counts. The V call is TRBV28, the J call TRBJ2-1, with TRBD1 matching 8 bases. CDR1 is MDHEN, CDR2 SYDVKM, per germline. The V and J ends lost 7 bases and 7 bases, in that order; junction bases with no gene match: 12. CDR3 size: 15 residues. CDR3 in amino acids: CASTFPRGQGNEQFF. As DNA, the CDR3 is TGTGCCAGCACCTTCCCCAGGGGGCAGGGGAATGAGCAGTTCTTC.

The genes are TRBV29-1 and TRBJ1-4; 8 bases agree with TRBD1. This CDR3 region has 15 residues. CDR1 is SQVTM, CDR2 ANQGSEA, per germline. V shed 3 bases and J 2 bases; nucleotides not matched to a gene: 5. The chain's CDR3 is CSVDGQGATNEKLFF. DNA for the CDR3: TGCAGCGTTGATGGCCAGGGGGCCACTAATGAAAAACTGTTTTTT.

The V call is TRBV11-2, the J call TRBJ1-1, with D tentatively TRBD1 (6 bases). Germline V gene data show CDR1 as SGHAT and CDR2 as FQNNGV. CDR3 size: 15 residues. V lost 5 bases to trimming and J lost 1 base, with 14 bases between them. For the CDR3, the DNA is TGTGCCAGCAGCCCACCAGGGGAGCGGAACACTGAAGCTTTCTTT. Amino acids: CASSPPGERNTEAFF.

This rearrangement joins TRBV19 to TRBJ2-3; D is possibly TRBD1 (6 bases). The CDR3 runs 15 residues. Germline lookup yields CDR1 LNHDA and CDR2 SQIVND (reference sequence). V was clipped by 3 bases and J by 3 bases, with 13 bases between them. The CDR3 region is CASSIGTFETDTQYF. The CDR3 nucleotides are TGTGCCAGTAGTATCGGGACATTTGAAACAGATACGCAGTATTTT.

This clone has only one observation. The CDR3 reads CAISDRYNEQFF. CDR3 nucleotide sequence: TGTGCCATCAGTGACCGCTACAATGAGCAGTTCTTC. J is TRBJ2-1 and V is TRBV10-3; D gene uncertain. Looked up from germline, CDR1 is ENHRY and CDR2 is SYGVKD. V gave up 3 bases and J gave up 3 bases, with 3 bases separating them. CDR3 length equals 12 residues.

This chain joins TRBV30 and TRBJ2-7; no definite D call. This CDR3 has 13 amino acids. The V end lost 0 bases, the J end lost 0 bases, and 6 bases lay between the germline ends. CDR1 GTSNPN and CDR2 SVGIG come from the germline V gene (reference sequence). CDR3 sequence (DNA): TGTGCCTGGAGTGTACATGCCTCCTACGAGCAGTACTTC. It yields the protein CAWSVHASYEQYF.

The V call is TRBV19, the J call TRBJ2-5; TRBD1 matches 7 bases. Germline trimming cut 1 base from V and 5 bases from J; bases unmatched to any gene: 7. Germline CDR1 is LNHDA and CDR2 is SQIVND (reference sequence). This CDR3 is built from 15 residues. The CDR3 sequence is CASSIATTGMETQYF. CDR3 nucleotide sequence: TGTGCCAGTAGTATAGCCACGACAGGGATGGAGACCCAGTACTTC. Complete variable domain (other parts from reference TRBV19 and TRBJ2-5): DGGITQSPKYLFRKEGQNVTLSCEQNLNHDAMYWYRQDPGQGLRLIYYSQIVNDFQKGDIAEGYSVSREKKESFPLTVTSAQKNPTAFYLCASSIATTGMETQYFGPGTRLLVL.

The V and J genes are TRBV5-1 and TRBJ1-1; 7 nucleotides agree with TRBD1. The CDR3 is 15 amino acids. V was pared by 2 bases and J by 3 bases, with 7 bases of the junction left unmatched. From germline, CDR1 is SGHRS and CDR2 YFSETQ. Here the CDR3 reads CASSFRGGADTEAFF. The CDR3 nucleotides read TGCGCCAGCAGCTTCCGAGGGGGCGCGGACACTGAAGCTTTCTTT.

The chain couples TRBV7-3 to TRBJ1-5, with D unresolved. V was clipped by 2 bases and J by 6 bases, with 8 bases between them. Germline CDR1 is SGHTA and CDR2 is FQGTGA. The CDR3 length is 13 residues. The CDR3 DNA reads as TGTGCCAGCAGCTTACGGGGAGGTCAGCCCCAGCATTTT. The encoded protein is CASSLRGGQPQHF.

The V gene is TRBV28, the J gene TRBJ2-7, with 11 nucleotides matching TRBD1. Germline V gives CDR1 MDHEN, CDR2 SYDVKM. CDR3 length equals 15 residues. J was trimmed by 2 bases and V by 5 bases; bases with no gene match: 5. The CDR3 region has the DNA TGTGCCAGCAGTCCCACGGGACAGGGGGCCTACGAGCAGTACTTC. Amino acids: CASSPTGQGAYEQYF.

This clone was seen only once. The DNA of the CDR3 is TGTGCCAGCAGCCCCCGCGGCAGGGGGCTTATAGAGACCCAGTACTTC. It codes for CASSPRGRGLIETQYF. The chain uses TRBV9 and TRBJ2-5, with TRBD1 matching 8 bases. V shed 4 bases, J shed 4 bases, and the junction held 12 bases outside the gene matches. CDR1 SGDLS and CDR2 YYNGEE come from the germline V gene. The CDR3 consists of 16 residues. Using reference TRBV9 and TRBJ2-5 for the parts outside the CDR3, the full variable domain is DSGVTQTPKHLITATGQRVTLRCSPRSGDLSVYWYQQSLDQGLQFLIQYYNGEERAKGNILERFSAQQFPDLHSELNLSSLELGDSALYFCASSPRGRGLIETQYFGPGTRLLVL.

This chain links TRBV2 with TRBJ2-1; the match to TRBD2 covers 10 bases. Germline lookup yields CDR1 SNHLY and CDR2 FYNNEI. The length of the CDR3 is 16 residues. V gave up 6 bases and J gave up 5 bases; unmatched junction bases: 10. The CDR3 sequence: CASRAGTSAQHNEQFF. For the CDR3, the DNA is TGTGCCAGCAGAGCCGGGACTAGCGCGCAGCACAATGAGCAGTTCTTC.

J is TRBJ2-5 and V is TRBV5-1, with a tentative D call TRBD1 (5 bases). The CDR3 consists of 14 residues. Trimming left V 3 bases short and J 1 base short, with 10 bases between. Germline CDR1 and CDR2: SGHRS and YFSETQ. CDR3 DNA: TGCGCCAGCAGCTCCGACAGCCGCCAAGAGACCCAGTACTTC. Translated: CASSSDSRQETQYF.

The gene calls are TRBV6-1 and TRBJ2-7; D is perhaps TRBD1 (6 bases). CDR1 is MNHNS, CDR2 SASEGT, per germline. V was pared by 0 bases and J by 5 bases, with 11 bases between. This CDR3 comprises 14 residues. CDR3 DNA sequence: TGTGCCAGCAGTGAAGCGGGCAGGGGCCACGAGCAGTACTTC. This sequence encodes CASSEAGRGHEQYF.

The V call is TRBV19, the J call TRBJ2-1; D gene ambiguous. CDR3 size: 11 residues. Germline V gives CDR1 LNHDA, CDR2 SQIVND (reference sequence). Trimming cost V 8 bases and J 9 bases, with 11 bases left between them. The CDR3 sequence is CASGQTLEQFF. In DNA form, the CDR3 reads TGTGCCAGTGGCCAAACGCTTGAGCAGTTCTTC.

The chain has TRBV28 and TRBJ2-7; 7 nucleotides match TRBD1. Trimming cost V 2 bases and J 6 bases; bases outside gene matches: 4. This CDR3 spans 13 amino acids. Germline CDR1 reads MDHEN; CDR2 reads SYDVKM. The CDR3: CASSLDRVLEQYF. In DNA form, the CDR3 reads TGTGCCAGCAGTTTAGACAGGGTCCTCGAGCAGTACTTC.

The chain links TRBV19 to TRBJ2-7; maybe TRBD1 (5 bases). The CDR3 runs to 14 residues. V gave up 5 bases and J gave up 0 bases, with 11 bases separating them. Germline V lookup: CDR1 LNHDA, CDR2 SQIVND (reference sequence). CDR3 coding DNA: TGTGCCAGTAGTCCGCGGACAAGCTCCTACGAGCAGTACTTC. Translating gives CASSPRTSSYEQYF.

This clone is hyperexpanded (1% or more) in the sample. V is TRBV27 and J is TRBJ1-1, with a tentative D call TRBD1 (6 bases). Deletions cut 9 bases from V and 3 bases from J, with 26 bases between. This CDR3 is 17 amino acids long. The V gene's germline CDR1 is MNHEY and CDR2 SMNVEV (reference sequence). The DNA for the CDR3 is TGTGCCAGTAGGACGTCCCTGGCAGGGGTTGAATACACTGAAGCTTTCTTT. As protein: CASRTSLAGVEYTEAFF.

V is TRBV5-5 and J is TRBJ1-1; possibly TRBD1 for D (5 bases). Germline V lookup: CDR1 SGHKS, CDR2 YYEKEE (reference sequence). With 2 bases removed from V and 9 bases from J, the gap between germline ends came to 11 bases. This CDR3 is built from 12 residues. The CDR3 loop reads CASSLSQDKAFF. The CDR3 bases are TGTGCCAGCAGCTTATCACAGGACAAAGCTTTCTTT.

V usage is TRBV2 and J usage is TRBJ2-7, with TRBD2 matching 8 bases. With V trimmed by 4 bases and J by 1 base, 6 bases remained unmatched. CDR1 SNHLY and CDR2 FYNNEI come from the germline V gene. CDR3 size: 15 residues. The CDR3 reads CASSVRASGSYEQYF. CDR3 nucleotide sequence: TGTGCCAGCAGTGTAAGGGCTAGCGGGTCCTACGAGCAGTACTTC.

The J gene is TRBJ2-2, the V gene TRBV11-2, with D possibly TRBD1 on 7 matching bases. The CDR3 runs 15 residues. The V end lost 0 bases, the J end lost 7 bases, and 12 bases lay between the germline ends. Germline V gene data show CDR1 as SGHAT and CDR2 as FQNNGV. The CDR3 nucleotides are TGTGCCAGCAGCTTAGACAGGGGGGAGGTCGGGGAGCTGTTTTTT. Encoded protein: CASSLDRGEVGELFF.